A single sample is the source of the 21 T cell receptor beta chains below, sequenced in a study of cytomegalovirus exposure and HLA in healthy donors. Sequenced by immunoSEQ multiplex PCR; TCRdb stores in-frame clones only, minus some. This sample has 150,000 to 200,000 clones; around 88% occur once, and the top ten carry roughly 1.6%. Sequenced sample: PBMCs. These receptor sequences come from a woman aged 18 to 35 in good health and CMV-seronegative.

This clone was recorded many times. The chain has TRBV27 and TRBJ2-3; 10 bases agree with TRBD2. Losses at the gene ends were 2 bases for V and 4 bases for J; bases not matched to a gene: 3. Germline CDR1 MNHEY, CDR2 SMNVEV (reference sequence). This CDR3 has 15 residues. CDR3 nucleotides: TGTGCCAGCAGTTTAAGAGCGGGAGGGGCAGATACGCAGTATTTT. Encoded protein: CASSLRAGGADTQYF.

The chain carries TRBV18 and TRBJ1-1; 8 positions agree with TRBD1. This CDR3 region has 15 residues. V lost 6 bases to trimming and J lost 3 bases; unmatched junction nucleotides: 9. CDR1 is KGHSH, CDR2 LQKENI, per germline. CDR3 residues: CASSPTTGGDTEAFF. In DNA, the CDR3 is TGTGCCAGCTCCCCAACTACAGGGGGGGACACTGAAGCTTTCTTT.

This chain links TRBV10-2 with TRBJ2-1; D might be TRBD2 (6 bases). V dropped 10 bases and J dropped 6 bases, with 10 bases sitting between them. CDR3 length: 11 amino acids. Germline V lookup: CDR1 WSHSY, CDR2 SAAADI. In DNA, the CDR3 is TGCGCCATAGCGGTAGGCAATGAGCAGTTCTTC. Translation gives CAIAVGNEQFF.

The V gene is TRBV11-3, the J gene TRBJ2-1, with 14 bases identical to TRBD2. This CDR3 has 18 amino acids. Germline V gene sequence: CDR1 SGHNT, CDR2 YENEEA. V lost 4 bases, J lost 2 bases, and 7 bases stayed unmatched. The CDR3 reads CASSWGTSGSRPYNEQFF. As DNA, the CDR3 is TGTGCCAGCAGCTGGGGGACTAGCGGGAGTCGTCCCTACAATGAGCAGTTCTTC.

The J gene is TRBJ2-3, the V gene TRBV5-1; TRBD2 is a possible D gene (6 bases). Trimming took 7 bases from V and 5 from J, leaving 14 bases between them. Germline CDR1 SGHRS, CDR2 YFSETQ. CDR3 length equals 13 residues. DNA of the CDR3: TGCGCCAGCGGACGGGACTCTAGAGATACGCAGTATTTT. Its translation is CASGRDSRDTQYF.

CDR3 sequence: CASSLGRAYEQYF. The DNA for the CDR3 is TGTGCCAGCAGCCTAGGCAGGGCCTACGAGCAGTACTTC. This chain uses TRBV11-2 with TRBJ2-7, with D perhaps TRBD1 (5 bases). The CDR3 has 13 amino acids. Germline V gives CDR1 SGHAT, CDR2 FQNNGV. The V end was cut by 5 bases, the J end by 2 bases, with 10 bases between. The full variable domain, with the rest looked up from reference TRBV11-2 and TRBJ2-7, is EAGVAQSPRYKIIEKRQSVAFWCNPISGHATLYWYQQILGQGPKLLIQFQNNGVVDDSQLPKDRFSAERLKGVDSTLKIQPAKLEDSAVYLCASSLGRAYEQYFGPGTRLTVT.

This clone was counted a single time. The V call is TRBV19, the J call TRBJ2-1, with 7 positions matching TRBD2. Germline V gives CDR1 LNHDA, CDR2 SQIVND (reference sequence). The ends lost 6 bases at V and 0 bases at J; junction bases unmatched: 8. CDR3 length: 16 residues. The CDR3 loop reads CASSSPLAASYNEQFF. The CDR3 nucleotides are TGTGCCAGTAGCAGCCCCCTAGCGGCCTCCTACAATGAGCAGTTCTTC.

The J gene is TRBJ2-5, the V gene TRBV19; 13 bases are a match to TRBD2. Per germline, CDR1 LNHDA and CDR2 SQIVND (reference sequence). The V and J ends lost 5 bases and 7 bases, in that order; junction bases with no gene match: 10. CDR3 length: 16 residues. For the CDR3, the DNA is TGTGCCAGTAGTCCGCGGACTAGCGGGGGCAGCGGGACCCAGTACTTC. Protein sequence: CASSPRTSGGSGTQYF.

The J gene is TRBJ1-1, the V gene TRBV19; no firm D call. The CDR3 covers 14 residues. Trimming cost V 5 bases and J 0 bases, with 10 bases left between them. The germline gives CDR1 LNHDA, CDR2 SQIVND (reference sequence). The DNA of the CDR3 is TGTGCCAGTAGTCTCCCCAACATGAACACTGAAGCTTTCTTT. This codes for CASSLPNMNTEAFF.

The chain carries TRBV13 and TRBJ2-5; the D gene is possibly TRBD1 (6 bases). Germline lookup yields CDR1 PRHDT and CDR2 FYEKMQ (reference sequence). V gave up 2 bases and J gave up 1 base, with 8 bases separating them. The CDR3 has 14 amino acids. The CDR3 protein is CASSLRGTQETQYF. CDR3 nucleotides: TGTGCCAGCAGCTTAAGGGGGACCCAAGAGACCCAGTACTTC. Filled out from reference TRBV13 and TRBJ2-5, the complete variable domain reads AAGVIQSPRHLIKEKRETATLKCYPIPRHDTVYWYQQGPGQDPQFLISFYEKMQSDKGSIPDRFSAQQFSDYHSELNMSSLELGDSALYFCASSLRGTQETQYFGPGTRLLVL.

The chain recombines TRBV6-4 with TRBJ2-7, with 12 bases that match TRBD2. Looked up from germline, CDR1 is MRHNA and CDR2 is SNTAGT. With 5 bases clipped from V and 3 bases from J, the junction kept 14 bases outside the gene matches. The CDR3 has 18 residues. The chain's CDR3 is CASSSGTSGSKFIYEQYF. DNA of the CDR3: TGTGCCAGCAGTTCCGGGACTAGCGGGTCAAAGTTTATCTACGAGCAGTACTTC.

V and J are TRBV9 and TRBJ1-5; possibly TRBD1 for D (5 bases). V gave up 1 base and J gave up 6 bases, with 11 bases separating them. CDR1 and CDR2 from the germline V gene are SGDLS and YYNGEE. The CDR3 is made up of 14 amino acids. DNA for the CDR3: TGTGCCAGCAGCGTAAAAGGGGTCGGTCAGCCCCAGCATTTT. Residues: CASSVKGVGQPQHF. Supplemented by reference TRBV9 and TRBJ1-5, the full variable domain reads DSGVTQTPKHLITATGQRVTLRCSPRSGDLSVYWYQQSLDQGLQFLIQYYNGEERAKGNILERFSAQQFPDLHSELNLSSLELGDSALYFCASSVKGVGQPQHFGDGTRLSIL.

The rearrangement links TRBV10-3 to TRBJ2-7, with 8 bases identical to TRBD1. The CDR3 length is 14 residues. V gave up 6 bases and J gave up 2 bases; unmatched junction bases: 6. Germline V gene sequence: CDR1 ENHRY, CDR2 SYGVKD. The CDR3 region has the DNA TGTGCCATCAGGGACTCGACAGGGGCCTACGAGCAGTACTTC. It translates to CAIRDSTGAYEQYF.

CDR3 amino acids: CASRTQGVITNEQFF. The CDR3 nucleotides read TGTGCCAGCAGAACCCAGGGGGTCATCACCAATGAGCAGTTCTTC. This chain uses TRBV7-9 with TRBJ2-1; 7 bases agree with TRBD1. This CDR3 has 15 amino acids. Germline values: CDR1 SEHNR, CDR2 FQNEAQ (reference sequence). J gave up 6 bases and V 6 bases, and 11 bases lay outside the gene matches. Filled out from reference TRBV7-9 and TRBJ2-1, the complete variable domain reads DTGVSQNPRHKITKRGQNVTFRCDPISEHNRLYWYRQTLGQGPEFLTYFQNEAQLEKSRLLSDRFSAERPKGSFSTLEIQRTEQGDSAMYLCASRTQGVITNEQFFGPGTRLTVL.

The V call is TRBV12-5, the J call TRBJ2-1, with a possible D match to TRBD2 (6 bases). In germline, CDR1 is LGHNT, CDR2 FRNRAP. Trimming took off 3 bases at V and 0 bases at J, with 27 bases between the two ends. This CDR3 region has 21 residues. The CDR3 is CASGFAAWVLAPQSSYNEQFF. The CDR3 DNA is TGTGCTAGTGGTTTCGCCGCCTGGGTTCTAGCGCCCCAAAGCTCCTACAATGAGCAGTTCTTC.

The rearrangement uses TRBV18 and TRBJ1-6; D is unresolved. This CDR3 is 14 amino acids long. V lost 2 bases to trimming and J lost 5 bases, with 7 bases between them. Germline values: CDR1 KGHSH, CDR2 LQKENI. The CDR3 coding sequence is TGTGCCAGCTCACCAAGGGAGAATAATTCACCCCTCCACTTT. As protein: CASSPRENNSPLHF.

This rearrangement joins TRBV30 to TRBJ2-1; perhaps TRBD2 as D (6 bases). Between the trimmed V and J ends, which lost 4 bases and 7 bases, there was a span of 20 bases. There are 15 residues in the CDR3. The germline V gene encodes CDR1 GTSNPN and CDR2 SVGIG (reference sequence). The CDR3 loop reads CAWIQVGRRGNEQFF. Written as DNA, the CDR3 is TGTGCCTGGATCCAAGTCGGGAGACGCGGGAATGAGCAGTTCTTC.

This chain links TRBV30 with TRBJ2-7; perhaps TRBD1 as D (6 bases). CDR3 size: 13 residues. Germline V gene lookup returns CDR1 GTSNPN and CDR2 SVGIG (reference sequence). The V end lost 6 bases, the J end lost 3 bases, and 15 bases lay between the germline ends. The CDR3 spells CACVGRGNYEQYF. As DNA, the CDR3 is TGTGCCTGTGTGGGAAGGGGGAACTACGAGCAGTACTTC. Full variable domain (rest looked up from reference TRBV30 and TRBJ2-7): SQTIHQWPATLVQPVGSPLSLECTVEGTSNPNLYWYRQAAGRGLQLLFYSVGIGQISSEVPQNLSASRPQDRQFILSSKKLLLSDSGFYLCACVGRGNYEQYFGPGTRLTVT.

The rearrangement uses TRBV19 and TRBJ1-1; no firm D call. The CDR3 covers 15 residues. Germline assignment: CDR1 LNHDA and CDR2 SQIVND (reference sequence). V gave up 3 bases and J gave up 1 base, with 12 bases separating them. Written as DNA, the CDR3 is TGTGCCAGTAGTATGGAGGACCGTCCGAACACTGAAGCTTTCTTT. It codes for CASSMEDRPNTEAFF. The whole variable domain, remainder taken from reference TRBV19 and TRBJ1-1, is DGGITQSPKYLFRKEGQNVTLSCEQNLNHDAMYWYRQDPGQGLRLIYYSQIVNDFQKGDIAEGYSVSREKKESFPLTVTSAQKNPTAFYLCASSMEDRPNTEAFFGQGTRLTVV.

The chain recombines TRBV2 with TRBJ1-5; 8 positions agree with TRBD1. Germline CDR1 SNHLY, CDR2 FYNNEI. The length of the CDR3 is 15 residues. V shed 7 bases and J 4 bases; nucleotides not matched to a gene: 9. CDR3 DNA sequence: TGTGCCAGCACCCCGGGCAGGGGGCAGAATCAGCCCCAGCATTTT. Translating it yields CASTPGRGQNQPQHF.

The gene calls are TRBV4-1 and TRBJ2-5, with 11 bases fitting TRBD2. CDR1 is MGHRA and CDR2 is YSYEKL in the germline V gene. V trimming: 4 bases; J trimming: 5 bases; junction bases outside the gene matches: 15. This CDR3 has 18 residues. CDR3 nucleotides: TGCGCCAGCAGCCCCCTCATTAGTAGCGGGAGGGTCGTGGAGACCCAGTACTTC. This gives the protein CASSPLISSGRVVETQYF.